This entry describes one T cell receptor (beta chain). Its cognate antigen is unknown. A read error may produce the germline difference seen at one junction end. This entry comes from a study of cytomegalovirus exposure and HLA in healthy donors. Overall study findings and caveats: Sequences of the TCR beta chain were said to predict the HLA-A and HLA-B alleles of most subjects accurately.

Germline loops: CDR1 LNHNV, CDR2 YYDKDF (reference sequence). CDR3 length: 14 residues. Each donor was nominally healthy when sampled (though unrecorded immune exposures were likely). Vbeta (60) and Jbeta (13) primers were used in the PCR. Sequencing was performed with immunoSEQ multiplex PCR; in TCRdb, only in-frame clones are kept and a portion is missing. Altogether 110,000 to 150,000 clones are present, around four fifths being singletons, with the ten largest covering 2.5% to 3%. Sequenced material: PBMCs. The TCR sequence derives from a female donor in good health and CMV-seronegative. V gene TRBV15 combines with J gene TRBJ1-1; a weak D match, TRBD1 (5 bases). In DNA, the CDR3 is TGTGCCGCCAGCAGAGATCCCGACAGCACTGAAGCTTTCTTT. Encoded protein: CAASRDPDSTEAFF.